This T cell receptor (beta chain) was profiled in a study of radiation and T cells in renal cell carcinoma. Treatment denoted: treatment-naive control, cytoreductive nephrectomy. Clones were read by immunoSEQ multiplex PCR, and TCRdb kept only the in-frame ones, dropping some. The sample carries about 6,000 clones, roughly 72% recorded once. The CDR3 is 14 amino acids. V lost 7 bases and J 2 bases, leaving 14 bases between the germline ends. Germline V gives CDR1 SNHLY, CDR2 FYNNEI. Sample: tumor tissue, taken from a patient whose treatment was nephrectomy without radiotherapy. The genes are TRBV2 and TRBJ1-2; D is uncertain. This sequence was found in a human donor with renal cell carcinoma. CDR3 protein: CASTVRTFNYGYTF. Here the CDR3 DNA reads TGTGCCAGCACAGTTCGGACCTTCAACTATGGCTACACCTTC. The full variable domain, with the rest looked up from reference TRBV2 and TRBJ1-2, is EPEVTQTPSHQVTQMGQEVILRCVPISNHLYFYWYRQILGQKVEFLVSFYNNEISEKSEIFDDQFSVERPDGSNFTLKIRSTKLEDSAMYFCASTVRTFNYGYTFGSGTRLTVV.